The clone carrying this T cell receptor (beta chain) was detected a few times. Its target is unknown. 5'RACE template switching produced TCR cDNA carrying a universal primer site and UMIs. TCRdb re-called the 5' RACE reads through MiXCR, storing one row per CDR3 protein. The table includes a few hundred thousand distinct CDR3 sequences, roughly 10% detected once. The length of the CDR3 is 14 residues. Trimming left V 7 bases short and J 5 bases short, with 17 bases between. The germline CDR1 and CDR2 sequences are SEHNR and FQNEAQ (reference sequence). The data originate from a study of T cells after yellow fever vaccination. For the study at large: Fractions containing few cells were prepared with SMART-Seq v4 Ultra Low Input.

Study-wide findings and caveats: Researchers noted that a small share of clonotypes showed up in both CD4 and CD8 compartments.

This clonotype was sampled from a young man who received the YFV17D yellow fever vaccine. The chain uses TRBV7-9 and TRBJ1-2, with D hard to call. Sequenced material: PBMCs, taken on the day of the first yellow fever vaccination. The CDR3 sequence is CASIPTTVAYGYTF. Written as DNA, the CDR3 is TGTGCCAGCATACCCACCACAGTTGCTTATGGCTACACCTTC.